The 21 T cell receptor beta chains below all came from one sample that was sequenced in a study of blood T cell repertoires in COVID-19. Profiling relied on immunoSEQ multiplex PCR, and the TCRdb table lists in-frame clones only, not all of them. This table has about 240,000 clones, approximately 83% appearing once. The sample consisted of PBMCs or T cells enriched from blood (not recorded which). Every receptor here comes from a woman aged 40 to 50 with acute COVID-19.

The chain uses TRBV29-1 and TRBJ2-7, with D possibly matching TRBD1 (5 bases). V gave up 6 bases and J gave up 2 bases, with 11 bases separating them. This CDR3 is 12 amino acids long. Germline values: CDR1 SQVTM, CDR2 ANQGSEA. The CDR3 here is CSVTDRPYEQYF. Here the CDR3 DNA reads TGCAGCGTAACCGACAGACCCTACGAGCAGTACTTC.

This chain connects TRBV5-1 to TRBJ2-5; possibly TRBD1 for D (6 bases). CDR1 and CDR2 (germline): SGHRS, YFSETQ. Trimming left V 2 bases short and J 0 bases short, with 17 bases between. CDR3 length equals 17 residues. CDR3 DNA: TGCGCCAGCAGCTTTTTTTCTGGACAGACCTACCAAGAGACCCAGTACTTC. Its protein product is CASSFFSGQTYQETQYF.

The J gene is TRBJ2-1, the V gene TRBV18; the match to TRBD2 covers 11 bases. J was trimmed by 5 bases and V by 3 bases; bases with no gene match: 6. CDR1 is KGHSH, CDR2 LQKENI, per germline. There are 16 residues in the CDR3. CDR3: CASSPRGGLADNEQFF. The CDR3 DNA follows: TGTGCCAGCTCACCCCGAGGGGGACTAGCGGACAATGAGCAGTTCTTC.

In DNA form, the CDR3 reads TGTGCCAGCAGTTTAAGAGAGTCCTACGAGCAGTACTTC. Translated, it gives CASSLRESYEQYF. The chain uses TRBV27 and TRBJ2-7; no clear D. CDR3 length: 13 amino acids. Germline V gene sequence: CDR1 MNHEY, CDR2 SMNVEV (reference sequence). Trimming stripped 2 bases from V and 1 base from J, with 6 bases between.

This rearrangement joins TRBV3-1 (or the pseudogene TRBV3-2) to TRBJ2-2; tentative D call: TRBD2 (5 bases). The CDR3 extends over 15 amino acids. V was trimmed by 4 bases and J by 5 bases, leaving 14 bases between them. Germline V gene data show CDR1 as LGHDT and CDR2 as YNNKEL (reference sequence). The chain's CDR3 is CASSPRADGTGELFF. The CDR3 coding sequence is TGTGCCAGCAGCCCGAGGGCTGATGGGACCGGGGAGCTGTTTTTT.

This chain's CDR3 is CASSYWDNNSPLHF. The CDR3 nucleotides are TGTGCCAGCAGTTACTGGGACAATAATTCACCCCTCCACTTT. The rearrangement links TRBV6-5 to TRBJ1-6, with D possibly being TRBD1 (6 bases). V lost 1 base and J 5 bases, leaving 6 bases between the germline ends. Germline V gene lookup returns CDR1 MNHEY and CDR2 SVGAGI. This CDR3 contains 14 residues.

V is TRBV19 and J is TRBJ1-5; D gene uncertain. Deletions cut 4 bases from V and 9 bases from J, with 13 bases between. This CDR3 contains 13 residues. In germline, CDR1 is LNHDA, CDR2 SQIVND (reference sequence). DNA of the CDR3: TGTGCCAGTAGTAACCCCGCGGGTTGGCCCCAGCATTTT. Protein sequence: CASSNPAGWPQHF.

This clone was recorded only once. This chain links TRBV28 with TRBJ2-2; 8 bases fit TRBD2. V dropped 1 base and J dropped 0; count of bases not matched to a gene: 7. Germline V lookup: CDR1 MDHEN, CDR2 SYDVKM. The CDR3 runs to 18 residues. CDR3 nucleotides: TGTGCCAGCAGTTTATCGAATCCGACTAGCGCGAACACCGGGGAGCTGTTTTTT. Translated: CASSLSNPTSANTGELFF.

The sample holds one count of this clone. The chain employs TRBV7-8 and TRBJ2-1; TRBD2 matches at 7 bases. The CDR3 sequence is 17 residues long. Trimming cost V 1 base and J 0 bases; bases outside gene matches: 6. CDR1 SGHVS and CDR2 FQNEAQ come from the germline V gene. The DNA for the CDR3 is TGTGCCAGCAGCTTAGGGGTTGGCGGGAGCTCCTACAATGAGCAGTTCTTC. Amino acid sequence: CASSLGVGGSSYNEQFF.

This clone came up once. The chain recombines TRBV2 with TRBJ2-1; 10 nucleotides align to TRBD2. Germline assignment: CDR1 SNHLY and CDR2 FYNNEI. The CDR3 contains 14 residues. The V and J ends lost 4 bases and 9 bases, in that order; junction bases with no gene match: 6. Here the CDR3 DNA reads TGTGCCAGCAGTGTTCTAGCGGGAGACCCTGAGCAGTTCTTC. This sequence encodes CASSVLAGDPEQFF.

J is TRBJ2-7 and V is TRBV7-8, with D tentatively TRBD1 (5 bases). The CDR3 runs to 14 residues. CDR1 is SGHVS and CDR2 is FQNEAQ in the germline V gene. V lost 5 bases, J lost 2 bases, and 13 bases lay in between. The CDR3 loop is CASSKTDLAYEQYF. The CDR3 region has the DNA TGTGCCAGCAGCAAGACAGACCTAGCCTACGAGCAGTACTTC.

Of note for this clone: Other nucleotide sequences from this sample produce the same CDR3. The DNA for the CDR3 is TGTGCCAGCAGCTTAGGTCTAGCGGGAGGTCAAGAGACCCAGTACTTC. Protein sequence: CASSLGLAGGQETQYF. The chain joins TRBV13 to TRBJ2-5, with TRBD2 matching over 11 bases. The J segment lost 2 bases and the V segment lost 0 bases, leaving 2 bases of the junction unmatched. Germline V gene data show CDR1 as PRHDT and CDR2 as FYEKMQ (reference sequence). This CDR3 contains 16 residues.

V usage is TRBV6-4 and J usage is TRBJ2-1; D uncertain. V was cut by 7 bases and J by 5 bases, with 15 bases left in between. This CDR3 is 14 amino acids long. CDR1 MRHNA and CDR2 SNTAGT come from the germline V gene. CDR3 loop: CASNNFPQDNEQFF. Written as DNA, the CDR3 is TGTGCCAGCAACAATTTCCCTCAGGACAATGAGCAGTTCTTC.

The V and J genes are TRBV21-1 and TRBJ1-3; TRBD1 was called by the table and not checked on the DNA. TRBV21-1 is a pseudogene locus. This CDR3 has 16 amino acids. The CDR3: CASSIRCQGAGNTIYF. CDR3 in DNA: TGTGCCAGCAGCATAAGGTGCCAGGGGGCCGGAAACACCATATATTTT.

The genes are TRBV20-1 and TRBJ1-1, with a possible D match to TRBD1 (5 bases). V lost 3 bases and J lost 5, with 7 bases in between. This CDR3 comprises 11 residues. Germline-derived CDR1 and CDR2 are DFQATT and SNEGSKA (reference sequence). This chain's CDR3 is CSASRVTEAFF. The CDR3 nucleotides read TGCAGTGCTAGCAGGGTTACTGAAGCTTTCTTT.

The chain recombines TRBV6-5 with TRBJ1-1; 10 bases are a match to TRBD1. V lost 7 bases and J lost 3; bases outside the gene matches: 5. The CDR3 runs 14 residues. Germline loops: CDR1 MNHEY, CDR2 SVGAGI. This CDR3 reads CASIRQGAHTEAFF. CDR3 coding DNA: TGTGCCAGCATACGACAGGGGGCCCACACTGAAGCTTTCTTT.

The V call is TRBV9, the J call TRBJ1-2, with unresolved D. Germline values: CDR1 SGDLS, CDR2 YYNGEE. The CDR3 has 13 amino acids. The germline V and J ends were trimmed by 4 bases and 4 bases, with 11 bases remaining between them. The CDR3 DNA is TGTGCCAGCAGCTCCAGAGGAGTCTATGGCTACACCTTC. Translation: CASSSRGVYGYTF.

The chain carries TRBV19 and TRBJ2-3; 10 positions match TRBD2. The CDR3 sequence is 15 residues long. J was trimmed by 5 bases and V by 5 bases; bases with no gene match: 7. The V gene's germline CDR1 is LNHDA and CDR2 SQIVND (reference sequence). CDR3 coding DNA: TGTGCCAGTAGTTTAGCGGGAGGCTGGGGAGATACGCAGTATTTT. It specifies CASSLAGGWGDTQYF. The entire variable domain, with the rest obtained from reference TRBV19 and TRBJ2-3, is as follows: DGGITQSPKYLFRKEGQNVTLSCEQNLNHDAMYWYRQDPGQGLRLIYYSQIVNDFQKGDIAEGYSVSREKKESFPLTVTSAQKNPTAFYLCASSLAGGWGDTQYFGPGTRLTVL.

The chain carries TRBV2 and TRBJ2-3, with D maybe TRBD2 (6 bases). The CDR3 loop spans 13 amino acids. V lost 9 bases and J lost 6, with 16 bases in between. Germline-derived CDR1 and CDR2 are SNHLY and FYNNEI. This CDR3 reads CASRDWAPDTQYF. The DNA of the CDR3 is TGTGCCAGTCGGGACTGGGCCCCCGATACGCAGTATTTT.

The V gene is TRBV7-9, the J gene TRBJ1-1; perhaps TRBD1 as D (5 bases). V was pared by 1 base and J by 4 bases, with 10 bases between. The CDR3 totals 14 residues. CDR1 and CDR2 (germline): SEHNR, FQNEAQ (reference sequence). CDR3 DNA sequence: TGTGCCAGCAGCTTAGAAGGGGTGAGCACTGAAGCTTTCTTT. This sequence encodes CASSLEGVSTEAFF. Looking up the rest from reference TRBV7-9 and TRBJ1-1 gives the full variable domain: DTGVSQNPRHKITKRGQNVTFRCDPISEHNRLYWYRQTLGQGPEFLTYFQNEAQLEKSRLLSDRFSAERPKGSFSTLEIQRTEQGDSAMYLCASSLEGVSTEAFFGQGTRLTVV.

In this sample, this clone turned up once. In DNA form, the CDR3 reads TGTGCCAGCAGCGTAGAAGCGGGAGGAGGCAATGAGCAGTTCTTC. Protein: CASSVEAGGGNEQFF. V and J are TRBV9 and TRBJ2-1; 9 bases map to TRBD2. Germline V gene sequence: CDR1 SGDLS, CDR2 YYNGEE. The CDR3 totals 15 residues. The V segment lost 0 bases and the J segment 6 bases; nucleotides outside the gene matches: 4. Full variable domain (missing parts from reference TRBV9 and TRBJ2-1): DSGVTQTPKHLITATGQRVTLRCSPRSGDLSVYWYQQSLDQGLQFLIQYYNGEERAKGNILERFSAQQFPDLHSELNLSSLELGDSALYFCASSVEAGGGNEQFFGPGTRLTVL.